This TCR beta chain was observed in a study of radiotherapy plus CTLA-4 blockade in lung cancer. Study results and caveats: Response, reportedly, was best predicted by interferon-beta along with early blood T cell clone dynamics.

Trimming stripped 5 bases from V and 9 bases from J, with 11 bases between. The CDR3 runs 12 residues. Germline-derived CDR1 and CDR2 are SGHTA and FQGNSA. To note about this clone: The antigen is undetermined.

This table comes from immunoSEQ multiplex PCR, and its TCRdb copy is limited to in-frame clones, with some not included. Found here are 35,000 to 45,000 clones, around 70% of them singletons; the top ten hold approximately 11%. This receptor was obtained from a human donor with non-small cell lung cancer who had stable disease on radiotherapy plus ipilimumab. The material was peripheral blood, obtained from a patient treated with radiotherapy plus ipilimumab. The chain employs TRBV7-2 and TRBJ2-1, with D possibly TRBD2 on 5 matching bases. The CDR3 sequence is CASSTDWGEQFF. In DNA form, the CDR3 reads TGTGCCAGCAGCACGGACTGGGGTGAGCAGTTCTTC.